This is a list of T cell receptor beta chains from one sample in a study of identical twins. TCRdb re-analysed the 5' RACE reads in MiXCR, keeping a single row per CDR3 protein. This sample has over 200,000 distinct CDR3 sequences, with roughly 7.1% found just once. The same sample was also studied in work on T cells expressing NK-cell markers.

Sequencing input: CD8+ T cells sorted from blood. The receptor set was obtained from a woman under 30 in good health. Both conserved end residues are part of each CDR3. D genes are given only for firm matches. Not every row has a clone size; where given, it reads once, few, many or a size class.

>-|many|TRBV30|TRBJ2-1
TGTGCCTGGATTTCGTTTAATGAGCAGTTCTTC
CAWISFNEQFF
>-|many|TRBV6-1|TRBJ2-1
TGTGCCAGCAGTGATTTTTCAGGATATGAGCAGTTCTTC
CASSDFSGYEQFF
>-|-|TRBV14|TRBJ2-7
TGTGCCAGCAGCCCAGAGGACGTCAGGGGATCTTACGAGCAGTACTTC
CASSPEDVRGSYEQYF
>-|-|TRBV3-1|TRBJ2-3
TGTGCCAGCAGCCAAGCAACGGGAGAGTGGGCAGATACGCAGTATTTT
CASSQATGEWADTQYF
>-|few|TRBV12-3/TRBV12-4|TRBJ1-4
TGTGCCAGCACCCCCAAAGGGCGGGGCCCAGGGGAAAAACTGTTTTTT
CASTPKGRGPGEKLFF
>-|few|TRBV4-3|TRBJ2-5
TGCGCCAGCAGCCAAGATGATGGGGGCCCGGAGACCCAGTACTTC
CASSQDDGGPETQYF
>TRBD2|many|TRBV4-3|TRBJ2-1
TGCGCCAGCAGCCAAGATTTAGCGGGGAACAATGAGCAGTTCTTC
CASSQDLAGNNEQFF
>TRBD1|-|TRBV20-1|TRBJ2-2
TGCAGTGCGCGGACAGGGAGTCCCGGGGAGCTGTTTTTT
CSARTGSPGELFF
>-|-|TRBV11-2|TRBJ2-7
TGTGCCAGCAGCTTCCGACCCTACGAGCAGTACTTC
CASSFRPYEQYF
>-|-|TRBV20-1|TRBJ1-5
TGCAGTGCAGGGAACGGCAATCAGCCCCAGCATTTT
CSAGNGNQPQHF
>TRBD1|many|TRBV27|TRBJ1-5
TGTGCCAGCAGTTTGGCAGGGGGCGTGCAGCCCCAGCATTTT
CASSLAGGVQPQHF
>-|many|TRBV7-6|TRBJ1-1
TGTGCCAGCAGCTTAGGCAGGGGAGCTTTCTTT
CASSLGRGAFF
>-|-|TRBV29-1|TRBJ1-1
TGCAGCGCCATAGACGTAGAAGCTTTCTTT
CSAIDVEAFF
>TRBD1|-|TRBV7-9|TRBJ2-2
TGTGCCAGTGGGACAGGGAGTCTCTCCGGGGAGCTGTTTTTT
CASGTGSLSGELFF
>-|-|TRBV9|TRBJ2-5
TGTGCCAGCAGCGTAGCTGGACTTCTTGAGACCCAGTACTTC
CASSVAGLLETQYF